One and the same sample provided the 25 T cell receptor beta chains below, sequenced in a study of multiple sclerosis patients with progressive multifocal leukoencephalopathy. The sample's time point: before natalizumab initiation. Method: immunoSEQ multiplex PCR; TCRdb's copy keeps in-frame clones and lacks some. Among about 30,000 clones listed, about 92% were seen once. Sequencing was performed on PBMCs. The receptors here all came from a man aged 25 to 45 with multiple sclerosis.

The chain combines TRBV5-6 with TRBJ2-1; TRBD1 or TRBD2 may be the D gene (5 bases each). V was clipped by 0 bases and J by 1 base, with 8 bases between them. The CDR3 has 15 residues. Germline CDR1 SGHDT, CDR2 YYEEEE. The CDR3 is CASSLGGGSYNEQFF. CDR3 nucleotide sequence: TGTGCCAGCAGCTTGGGGGGCGGGTCCTACAATGAGCAGTTCTTC. Combining the CDR3 with reference TRBV5-6 and TRBJ2-1 gives the whole variable domain DAGVTQSPTHLIKTRGQQVTLRCSPKSGHDTVSWYQQALGQGPQFIFQYYEEEERQRGNFPDRFSGHQFPNYSSELNVNALLLGDSALYLCASSLGGGSYNEQFFGPGTRLTVL.

This CDR3 reads CASSQKGQGPIAFF. The DNA of the CDR3 is TGCGCCAGCAGCCAGAAAGGACAGGGCCCGATCGCTTTCTTT. J is TRBJ1-1 and V is TRBV4-1; 8 nucleotides agree with TRBD1. V trimming: 3 bases; J trimming: 11 bases; junction bases outside the gene matches: 11. The germline CDR1 and CDR2 sequences are MGHRA and YSYEKL. This CDR3 is 14 amino acids long.

The chain carries TRBV13 and TRBJ2-3, with 10 bases lining up with TRBD2. In germline, CDR1 is PRHDT, CDR2 FYEKMQ (reference sequence). Unmatched junction bases numbered 5, after V lost 5 bases and J lost 3 bases. The length of the CDR3 is 15 residues. The chain's CDR3 is CASSPETSGTDTQYF. DNA of the CDR3: TGTGCCAGCAGCCCAGAGACTAGCGGGACAGATACGCAGTATTTT.

The gene calls are TRBV5-4 and TRBJ1-1; D is unclear. The ends were cut back, 2 bases at V and 3 bases at J, with 8 bases in the middle. The CDR3 has 13 amino acids. Germline V gene data show CDR1 as SGHNT and CDR2 as YYREEE (reference sequence). The chain's CDR3 is CASSLSQHTEAFF. The CDR3 bases are TGTGCCAGCAGCTTATCACAGCACACTGAAGCTTTCTTT.

CDR3 in DNA: TGTGCCAGCAGTAAGCGACTGGGACGCTCCTACGAGCAGTACTTC. This gives the protein CASSKRLGRSYEQYF. The rearrangement uses TRBV6-5 and TRBJ2-5; D could derive from TRBD1 or TRBD2 (5 bases each). The J call is doubtful: the DNA matches TRBJ2-7 better. The germline CDR1 and CDR2 sequences are MNHEY and SVGAGI. The CDR3 sequence is 15 residues long.

The chain has TRBV6-1 and TRBJ1-1; no definite D call. The V end lost 1 base, the J end lost 4 bases, and 10 bases lay between the germline ends. Germline CDR1 and CDR2: MNHNS and SASEGT. The CDR3 loop spans 14 amino acids. CDR3 sequence (DNA): TGTGCCAGCAGTGAAGGGGTAAGGCGCACTGAAGCTTTCTTT. Translation gives CASSEGVRRTEAFF.

V usage is TRBV21-1 and J usage is TRBJ1-2; TRBD1 reflects the table's D call only, with no check against the DNA. TRBV21-1 is a listed pseudogene. CDR3 length: 21 residues. For the CDR3, the DNA is TGTGCCAGCAGCAAAAGCCACGCTGGATCAGGAAGCAAACTTAAAAACTATGGCTACACCTTC. Its translation: CASSKSHAGSGSKLKNYGYTF.

The chain joins TRBV19 to TRBJ2-2; 9 bases fit TRBD1. Unmatched junction bases numbered 14, after V lost 3 bases and J lost 6 bases. Germline V gene lookup returns CDR1 LNHDA and CDR2 SQIVND (reference sequence). CDR3 length: 18 residues. The CDR3 DNA is TGTGCCAGTAGTATTAGAGGGACAGGGTCGTATTTTGCCGGGGAGCTGTTTTTT. Translated, it gives CASSIRGTGSYFAGELFF.

The chain couples TRBV14 to TRBJ2-5; D could derive from TRBD1 or TRBD2 (5 bases each). From germline, CDR1 is SGHDN and CDR2 FVKESK. The CDR3 contains 17 residues. Trimming took 0 bases from V and 2 from J, leaving 16 bases between them. CDR3 sequence: CASSQDAIGTVQETQYF. CDR3 nucleotides: TGTGCCAGCAGCCAAGATGCGATAGGGACCGTACAAGAGACCCAGTACTTC. Full variable domain (missing parts from reference TRBV14 and TRBJ2-5): EAGVTQFPSHSVIEKGQTVTLRCDPISGHDNLYWYRRVMGKEIKFLLHFVKESKQDESGMPNNRFLAERTGGTYSTLKVQPAELEDSGVYFCASSQDAIGTVQETQYFGPGTRLLVL.

The genes are TRBV6-5 and TRBJ1-2; D is unresolved. CDR1 and CDR2 from the germline V gene are MNHEY and SVGAGI. The CDR3 sequence is 16 residues long. V lost 3 bases to trimming and J lost 1 base, with 15 bases between them. In DNA, the CDR3 is TGTGCCAGCAGTTATTCGGACCCCCGGGGTAACTATGGCTACACCTTC. Amino acids: CASSYSDPRGNYGYTF.

The chain joins TRBV5-8 to TRBJ2-7; TRBD2 matches 12 bases. Losses at the gene ends were 2 bases for V and 6 bases for J; bases not matched to a gene: 6. This CDR3 spans 15 amino acids. CDR1 and CDR2 (germline): SGHTS, YDEGEE. Here the CDR3 reads CASSFEGLAGSEQYF. CDR3 DNA: TGTGCCAGCAGCTTCGAAGGACTAGCGGGATCCGAGCAGTACTTC.

CDR3 nucleotides: TGTGCCAGCAGCTTCTTAGCGGGAGTCGCCTACAATGAGCAGTTCTTC. Protein: CASSFLAGVAYNEQFF. The chain recombines TRBV7-8 with TRBJ2-1; 9 bases fit TRBD2. Germline loops: CDR1 SGHVS, CDR2 FQNEAQ. The V gene end was trimmed by 3 bases and the J gene end by 2 bases; junction bases not matched to a gene: 5. The CDR3 runs to 16 residues.

The chain is built from TRBV7-6 and TRBJ2-7; D gene uncertain. The CDR3 is made up of 14 amino acids. The V gene lost 0 bases and the J gene lost 3 bases, with 9 bases spanning the gap. The germline V gene has CDR1 SGHVS and CDR2 FNYEAQ. In nucleotides, the CDR3 is TGTGCCAGCAGCTTAGCAGTGCTAGACTACGAGCAGTACTTC. Protein sequence: CASSLAVLDYEQYF.

The rearrangement links TRBV11-2 to TRBJ2-1; TRBD2 matches 8 bases. With 1 base clipped from V and 9 bases from J, the junction kept 8 bases outside the gene matches. The CDR3 length is 15 residues. Looked up from germline, CDR1 is SGHAT and CDR2 is FQNNGV. The CDR3 DNA reads TGTGCCAGCAGCTTAGCCGGGAGGGCCTACGGTGAGCAGTTCTTC. Protein sequence: CASSLAGRAYGEQFF. The full variable domain, in which reference TRBV11-2 and TRBJ2-1 provide the parts outside the CDR3, is EAGVAQSPRYKIIEKRQSVAFWCNPISGHATLYWYQQILGQGPKLLIQFQNNGVVDDSQLPKDRFSAERLKGVDSTLKIQPAKLEDSAVYLCASSLAGRAYGEQFFGPGTRLTVL.

The rearrangement uses TRBV10-1 and TRBJ1-1; 7 bases fit TRBD1. CDR3 length: 15 residues. V shed 5 bases, J shed 2 bases, and the junction held 8 bases outside the gene matches. The germline gives CDR1 WNHNN, CDR2 SYGVQD (reference sequence). CDR3 amino acids: CASSPLGTENTEAFF. The CDR3 DNA reads as TGCGCCAGCAGTCCGTTAGGGACAGAAAACACTGAAGCTTTCTTT.

This clone was detected only once. The V call is TRBV15, the J call TRBJ2-1, with D perhaps TRBD2 (6 bases). From germline, CDR1 is LNHNV and CDR2 YYDKDF (reference sequence). The V end lost 5 bases, the J end lost 5 bases, and 10 bases lay between the germline ends. There are 13 residues in the CDR3. DNA for the CDR3: TGTGCCACCAGCGCGGGGAGGAACAATGAGCAGTTCTTC. It codes for CATSAGRNNEQFF.

This rearrangement joins TRBV11-3 to TRBJ1-4, with D uncertain. This CDR3 comprises 16 residues. Germline CDR1 is SGHNT and CDR2 is YENEEA. V was clipped by 4 bases and J by 5 bases, with 17 bases between them. CDR3 region: CASSWTGPRGNEKLFF. The CDR3 DNA reads TGTGCCAGCAGCTGGACCGGGCCAAGAGGCAATGAAAAACTGTTTTTT.

The chain carries TRBV19 and TRBJ1-1; 9 bases agree with TRBD1. The germline V gene has CDR1 LNHDA and CDR2 SQIVND (reference sequence). With 6 bases clipped from V and 1 base from J, the junction kept 9 bases outside the gene matches. The CDR3 sequence is 16 residues long. The CDR3 protein is CASRPRDREENTEAFF. Written as DNA, the CDR3 is TGTGCCAGTAGACCTCGGGACAGGGAAGAGAACACTGAAGCTTTCTTT.

V and J are TRBV7-9 and TRBJ2-5; perhaps TRBD2 as D (6 bases). The V gene's germline CDR1 is SEHNR and CDR2 FQNEAQ (reference sequence). V dropped 5 bases and J dropped 5 bases, with 18 bases sitting between them. This CDR3 has 15 residues. The CDR3 coding sequence is TGTGCCAGCAGCCGCCCGGGGACTCGGCGGGAGACCCAGTACTTC. Protein: CASSRPGTRRETQYF. Complete variable domain (other parts from reference TRBV7-9 and TRBJ2-5): DTGVSQNPRHKITKRGQNVTFRCDPISEHNRLYWYRQTLGQGPEFLTYFQNEAQLEKSRLLSDRFSAERPKGSFSTLEIQRTEQGDSAMYLCASSRPGTRRETQYFGPGTRLLVL.

This clone was seen once. The genes are TRBV7-2 and TRBJ1-1; TRBD1 agrees at 7 bases. In germline, CDR1 is SGHTA, CDR2 FQGNSA. V trimming: 5 bases; J trimming: 2 bases; junction bases outside the gene matches: 8. The CDR3 sequence is 15 residues long. CDR3 in amino acids: CASSIGTALNTEAFF. Here the CDR3 DNA reads TGTGCCAGCAGCATAGGGACAGCTTTAAACACTGAAGCTTTCTTT.

This chain uses TRBV7-2 with TRBJ1-2, with D uncertain. The germline gives CDR1 SGHTA, CDR2 FQGNSA. The CDR3 extends over 13 amino acids. V lost 3 bases to trimming and J lost 8 bases, with 13 bases between them. The CDR3 loop reads CASSLDGGRGYTF. The CDR3, as DNA: TGTGCCAGCAGCTTGGACGGTGGCAGAGGCTACACCTTC.

The chain recombines TRBV27 with TRBJ2-1; 9 bases agree with TRBD2. Germline values: CDR1 MNHEY, CDR2 SMNVEV (reference sequence). The CDR3 totals 15 residues. With V trimmed by 5 bases and J by 4 bases, 6 bases remained unmatched. The CDR3 coding sequence is TGTGCCAGCAGTCCTGGACTAGCGCCTTACAATGAGCAGTTCTTC. Its translation: CASSPGLAPYNEQFF.

This chain joins TRBV5-4 and TRBJ1-1; D remains unclear. V gave up 4 bases and J gave up 2 bases, with 12 bases separating them. From germline, CDR1 is SGHNT and CDR2 YYREEE (reference sequence). The CDR3 extends over 14 amino acids. The CDR3, as DNA: TGTGCCAGCAGCCCAGGACTGACCAACACTGAAGCTTTCTTT. Translating it yields CASSPGLTNTEAFF.

Here the CDR3 reads CASSEAGSVAGEAFF. The CDR3 DNA sequence: TGTGCCAGCAGTGAAGCGGGAAGTGTGGCGGGTGAAGCTTTCTTT. The chain employs TRBV6-1 and TRBJ1-1; D gene uncertain. Germline V gene sequence: CDR1 MNHNS, CDR2 SASEGT. The CDR3 runs to 15 residues. V was pared by 0 bases and J by 7 bases, with 15 bases between.

The chain employs TRBV20-1 and TRBJ2-7, with 8 bases lining up with TRBD1. Trimming removed 6 bases from V and 6 bases from J; junction bases left unmatched: 4. This CDR3 region has 11 residues. Per germline, CDR1 DFQATT and CDR2 SNEGSKA (reference sequence). Here the CDR3 reads CSAMTGVEQYF. CDR3 bases: TGCAGTGCCATGACAGGGGTCGAGCAGTACTTC.